This T cell receptor beta chain is from a study of shared clonotypes between healthy human individuals. To note about this clone: Its antigen is undetermined.

Under the authors' procedure: Because ImmunoSEQ provided only junction sequences with no quality scores, the filtering differed. The assay was immunoSEQ multiplex PCR, and TCRdb's table has in-frame clones only and misses some. V, J and clone size reflect that table, while D and trimming were determined from the DNA. The profile shows roughly 1 million clones, 60% to 80% of them singletons. The CDR3 is 14 amino acids. V was shortened by 7 bases and J by 5 bases, with 15 bases between the two germline ends. Germline V gene lookup returns CDR1 MNHNS and CDR2 SASEGT. Study conclusions and caveats: Among donors, sharing of clonotypes was expected to be affected by sequencing depth.

The sequenced material came from memory CD4+ T cells sorted from blood. The subset denotes: CD45RA-negative fraction. The chain carries TRBV6-1 and TRBJ1-5, with TRBD1 as a possible D gene (5 bases). This receptor was obtained from a young man in good health. The CDR3 coding sequence is TGTGCCAGCACGGACGGGGGGAAGGATCAGCCCCAGCATTTT. Protein: CASTDGGKDQPQHF.